A single sample is the source of the 23 T cell receptor beta chains below, sequenced in a study of post-analysis software for immune sequencing data. Included in the TCR beta cDNA libraries were unique molecular identifiers. TCRdb redid the calling of the PCR reads with MiXCR, one entry per CDR3 protein. The table lists approximately 570,000 distinct CDR3 sequences, 44% of them singletons. These receptors' targets are unknown. Overall study results and limits: Among four to six TRBV segments more frequent in patients than controls were TRBV5-6, TRBV5-1 and TRBV20-1.

What was sequenced was blood. The source of these receptors is a girl under 18 with multiple sclerosis.

This clonotype was detected a few times. This rearrangement joins TRBV2 to TRBJ2-4; D not resolved. Matching the DNA end better, TRBJ2-7 makes the J call doubtful. This CDR3 contains 11 residues. Germline V gene sequence: CDR1 SNHLY, CDR2 FYNNEI. The CDR3 DNA reads as TGTGCCAGCAGTGACGCCGACGAGCAGTACTTC. It yields the protein CASSDADEQYF.

This chain uses TRBV20-1 with TRBJ1-1; D not resolved. CDR3 size: 13 residues. Germline CDR1 and CDR2: DFQATT and SNEGSKA (reference sequence). V was shortened by 6 bases and J by 0 bases, with 11 bases between the two germline ends. CDR3 in amino acids: CSAGRRMNTEAFF. The CDR3 bases are TGCAGTGCCGGCAGGAGAATGAACACTGAAGCTTTCTTT.

The rearrangement joins TRBV4-2 to TRBJ2-7; D possibly corresponds to TRBD2 (6 bases). The germline V gene encodes CDR1 LGHNA and CDR2 YNFKEQ. V was cut by 4 bases and J by 5 bases, with 18 bases left in between. This CDR3 region has 15 residues. This chain's CDR3 is CASSLGTFGIDEQYF. The CDR3 nucleotides read TGTGCCAGCAGCCTCGGGACTTTCGGGATTGACGAGCAGTACTTC.

The chain joins TRBV5-1 to TRBJ1-3; 7 bases fit TRBD1. Germline V gene lookup returns CDR1 SGHRS and CDR2 YFSETQ. V shed 3 bases and J 0 bases; nucleotides not matched to a gene: 3. The CDR3 consists of 15 residues. The CDR3 DNA follows: TGCGCCAGCAGCTCCGGGGACAGCTCTGGAAACACCATATATTTT. Protein sequence: CASSSGDSSGNTIYF.

The chain uses TRBV10-3 and TRBJ1-2; possible D gene TRBD1, 6 bases. From germline, CDR1 is ENHRY and CDR2 SYGVKD. The CDR3 sequence is 16 residues long. Trimming pared 3 bases from V and 0 bases from J, leaving 14 bases between. In nucleotides, the CDR3 is TGTGCCATCAGTGACTTTGGACAGAGAGCTAACTATGGCTACACCTTC. Its protein is CAISDFGQRANYGYTF.

The gene calls are TRBV5-1 and TRBJ2-4; unclear D gene. CDR1 and CDR2 from the germline V gene are SGHRS and YFSETQ. The CDR3 is 13 residues long. V gave up 2 bases and J gave up 15 bases, with 18 bases separating them. The CDR3 loop reads CASSFRSRNERYF. Written as DNA, the CDR3 is TGCGCCAGCAGCTTTAGGAGTAGAAACGAGCGGTACTTC.

For this clonotype: Mismatch with germline at one junction end may stem from a read error. V is TRBV10-3 and J is TRBJ2-5, with D possibly TRBD1 on 6 matching bases. The CDR3 spans 16 residues. CDR1 and CDR2 (germline): ENHRY, SYGVKD. The CDR3 loop is CAVSESRGRNRETQYF. CDR3 nucleotide sequence: TGTGCCGTCAGTGAGTCCAGGGGCCGAAATAGGGAGACCCAGTACTTC.

This clonotype has a handful of counts. The DNA for the CDR3 is TGTGCCAGCAGTCTCGGGACCTACAGCTCCTACGAGCAGTACTTC. The encoded protein is CASSLGTYSSYEQYF. This chain uses TRBV28 with TRBJ2-7, with D perhaps being TRBD1 or TRBD2 (5 bases each). V lost 5 bases, J lost 0 bases, and 14 bases lay in between. The CDR3 sequence is 15 residues long. Germline lookup yields CDR1 MDHEN and CDR2 SYDVKM.

The genes are TRBV6-6 and TRBJ1-4, with 7 bases fitting TRBD1. Germline V CDR1 and CDR2: MNHNY, SVGAGI (reference sequence). The V segment lost 5 bases and the J segment 7 bases; nucleotides outside the gene matches: 13. There are 16 residues in the CDR3. The CDR3 sequence is CASSRTSQGVGEKLFF. The DNA for the CDR3 is TGTGCCAGCAGTCGGACCTCCCAGGGGGTGGGTGAAAAACTGTTTTTT.

The V call is TRBV24-1, the J call TRBJ2-3; D not certain. The germline V and J ends were trimmed by 4 bases and 4 bases, with 8 bases remaining between them. CDR3 length equals 13 residues. Germline V gene lookup returns CDR1 KGHDR and CDR2 SFDVKD. The CDR3 sequence is CATSESGPDTQYF. The CDR3, as DNA: TGTGCCACCAGTGAGTCAGGACCAGATACGCAGTATTTT.

The chain links TRBV4-1 to TRBJ2-7; TRBD1 aligns across 9 bases. This CDR3 comprises 16 residues. With 0 bases clipped from V and 12 bases from J, the junction kept 15 bases outside the gene matches. Germline V gene lookup returns CDR1 MGHRA and CDR2 YSYEKL. The DNA for the CDR3 is TGCGCCAGCAGCCAAGATCGAGGACAGGGGAAAAACATTCGGTACTTC. Protein: CASSQDRGQGKNIRYF.

The chain recombines TRBV10-1 with TRBJ2-3, with 9 bases that match TRBD1. Trimming at V came to 6 bases and at J to 0 bases, leaving 7 bases not matched to a gene. Germline values: CDR1 WNHNN, CDR2 SYGVQD (reference sequence). CDR3 length: 16 residues. As DNA, the CDR3 is TGCGCCAGCAGCTGGAACAGGGGGCTAAGCACAGATACGCAGTATTTT. It is translated as CASSWNRGLSTDTQYF.

The chain is built from TRBV12-3 or TRBV12-4 and TRBJ2-7; no firm D call. The CDR3 runs 12 residues. V was cut by 3 bases and J by 6 bases, with 9 bases left in between. The CDR3 loop reads CASSFDHIEQYF. CDR3 coding DNA: TGTGCCAGCAGTTTTGACCACATCGAGCAGTACTTC.

The CDR3 protein is CASSTGRTDTQYF. The CDR3 nucleotides are TGTGCCAGCAGTACCGGGAGGACAGATACGCAGTATTTT. This sequence joins TRBV6-4 and TRBJ2-3, with 7 nucleotides matching TRBD2. The CDR3 runs to 13 residues. Looked up from germline, CDR1 is MRHNA and CDR2 is SNTAGT. The V segment lost 5 bases and the J segment 3 bases; nucleotides outside the gene matches: 2.

V usage is TRBV12-3 or TRBV12-4 and J usage is TRBJ2-3; 13 nucleotides line up with TRBD2. The CDR3 runs 17 residues. V was pared by 4 bases and J by 5 bases, with 9 bases of the junction left unmatched. CDR3 residues: CASSSPRTSGGGDTQYF. The CDR3 DNA reads as TGTGCCAGCAGTTCACCCCGGACTAGCGGGGGTGGAGATACGCAGTATTTT.

The gene calls are TRBV7-2 and TRBJ1-2; unclear D gene. The germline CDR1 and CDR2 sequences are SGHTA and FQGNSA. The V and J ends lost 1 base and 2 bases respectively, with 8 bases between them. The CDR3 loop spans 14 amino acids. In nucleotides, the CDR3 is TGTGCCAGCAGCTTAGATTACAGAAACTATGGCTACACCTTC. Protein sequence: CASSLDYRNYGYTF.

The rearrangement links TRBV11-3 to TRBJ2-4; possible D gene TRBD2, 5 bases. The J call could be wrong; TRBJ2-7 is a better fit for the DNA end. The CDR3 runs 12 residues. Per germline, CDR1 SGHNT and CDR2 YENEEA. DNA for the CDR3: TGTGCCAGCAGCTTGGCGGAGGTCGAGCAGTACTTC. The encoded protein is CASSLAEVEQYF.

V usage is TRBV5-1 and J usage is TRBJ2-5; possible D gene TRBD1, 6 bases. The CDR3 totals 15 residues. Trimming removed 2 bases from V and 5 bases from J, with 16 bases in between. Germline values: CDR1 SGHRS, CDR2 YFSETQ. The DNA of the CDR3 is TGCGCCAGCAGCTTACCTCAGGGGTCAAGGGAGACCCAGTACTTC. This codes for CASSLPQGSRETQYF.

This clonotype came up a few times. The V and J genes are TRBV25-1 and TRBJ1-2; D not resolved. V dropped 3 bases and J dropped 3 bases, with 5 bases sitting between them. CDR3 size: 12 residues. The germline V gene has CDR1 MGHDK and CDR2 SYGVNS. In nucleotides, the CDR3 is TGTGCCAGCAGTGAGGGCGACTATGGCTACACCTTC. Translating it yields CASSEGDYGYTF.

J is TRBJ2-7 and V is TRBV5-6; D is unclear. Per the germline V gene, CDR1 is SGHDT and CDR2 is YYEEEE. With 3 bases removed from V and 8 bases from J, the gap between germline ends came to 12 bases. The CDR3 extends over 12 amino acids. CDR3 amino acids: CASSSTKVKQYF. The CDR3 nucleotides read TGTGCCAGCAGCTCCACCAAGGTTAAGCAGTACTTC.

This clonotype was detected a few times. This sequence joins TRBV7-3 and TRBJ2-1; D might be TRBD2 (6 bases). This CDR3 comprises 16 residues. V lost 5 bases and J lost 2, with 16 bases in between. CDR1 and CDR2 from the germline V gene are SGHTA and FQGTGA. The chain's CDR3 is CASSPTPGLTYNEQFF. DNA for the CDR3: TGTGCCAGCAGCCCCACCCCCGGACTAACCTACAATGAGCAGTTCTTC.

This clonotype was counted only a few times. The V and J genes are TRBV12-3 or TRBV12-4 and TRBJ2-7; D unclear. Trimming pared 3 bases from V and 0 bases from J, leaving 15 bases between. The CDR3 runs to 16 residues. CDR3 sequence: CASSLIGGYSSYEQYF. CDR3 DNA sequence: TGTGCCAGCAGTTTGATAGGCGGATACAGCTCCTACGAGCAGTACTTC.

This chain connects TRBV6-2 or TRBV6-3 to TRBJ2-5; 8 bases map to TRBD1. Germline V lookup: CDR1 MNHEY, CDR2 SVGEGT. The ends lost 9 bases at V and 3 bases at J; junction bases unmatched: 6. This CDR3 spans 13 amino acids. CDR3 loop: CASFSDREETQYF. CDR3 nucleotide sequence: TGTGCCAGTTTTTCGGACAGGGAAGAGACCCAGTACTTC.